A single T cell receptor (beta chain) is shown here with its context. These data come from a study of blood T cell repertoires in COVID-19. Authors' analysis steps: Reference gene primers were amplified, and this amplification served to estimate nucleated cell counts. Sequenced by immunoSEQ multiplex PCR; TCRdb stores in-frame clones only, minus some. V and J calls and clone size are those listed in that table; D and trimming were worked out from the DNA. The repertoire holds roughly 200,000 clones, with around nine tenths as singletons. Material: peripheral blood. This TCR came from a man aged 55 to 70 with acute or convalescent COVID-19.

CDR3 amino acids: CASGLGTNQETQYF. The CDR3 nucleotides are TGTGCTAGTGGTTTGGGGACTAACCAAGAGACCCAGTACTTC. V is TRBV12-5 and J is TRBJ2-5; the D gene is possibly TRBD2 (6 bases). The germline CDR1 and CDR2 sequences are LGHNT and FRNRAP. Trimming stripped 1 base from V and 0 bases from J, with 6 bases between. The CDR3 runs 14 residues.